This entry features one T cell receptor beta chain sequence. The record originates from a study of blood T cell repertoires in COVID-19. Study overall: Collection of acute and convalescent COVID-19 samples took place in the United States, Italy and Spain.

Methods used by the authors: By means of reference gene primer amplification, nucleated cell counts were estimated. Assay used: immunoSEQ multiplex PCR; TCRdb lists only in-frame clones, some missing. The V and J calls and the clone size are those of that table, but D and trimming were determined from the DNA. This sample has about 270,000 clones; approximately 77% occur once, and the top ten carry roughly 3.1%. After removal of 4 bases from V and 5 bases from J, the junction contained 4 bases not matched to a gene. Germline-derived CDR1 and CDR2 are SGDLS and YYNGEE. The CDR3 loop spans 15 amino acids.

This TCR was recovered from a woman aged 18-30 years with acute or convalescent COVID-19. Sequences were obtained from peripheral blood. The chain joins TRBV9 to TRBJ2-1, with 12 bases fitting TRBD2. The CDR3 loop is CASSPRLAGDNEQFF. The CDR3 coding sequence is TGTGCCAGCAGCCCCCGACTAGCGGGAGACAATGAGCAGTTCTTC.